These 13 T cell receptor beta chains came from one sample sequenced in a study of CD8+ T cells in alopecia areata. RNA extraction and reverse transcription yielded cDNA as sequencing template. Using immunoSEQ multiplex PCR, the repertoire was profiled, and TCRdb retains in-frame clones only, with some absent. Here the sample spans about 200,000 clones, more than 30% being singletons. Treatment noted: oral pan-JAK inhibitor, 5-10 mg twice daily. The source material was CD4+ T cells sorted from blood, sampled around week 31, from a patient treated with tofacitinib. These TCRs come from a human donor with alopecia areata.

CDR3 nucleotide sequence: TGTGCCAGCAGCCAAGCCAGGGGAGGAGAGCAGTACTTC. It yields the protein CASSQARGGEQYF. The chain combines TRBV7-8 with TRBJ2-7; perhaps D is TRBD1 or TRBD2 (6 bases each). The germline V and J ends were trimmed by 5 bases and 7 bases, with 15 bases remaining between them. Germline V lookup: CDR1 SGHVS, CDR2 FQNEAQ. The CDR3 contains 13 residues. The complete variable domain, with remaining parts taken from reference TRBV7-8 and TRBJ2-7, reads GAGVSQSPRYKVAKRGQDVALRCDPISGHVSLFWYQQALGQGPEFLTYFQNEAQLDKSGLPSDRFFAERPEGSVSTLKIQRTQQEDSAVYLCASSQARGGEQYFGPGTRLTVT.

This clone was detected only a few times. The chain joins TRBV30 to TRBJ1-2; 7 bases are shared with TRBD1. The germline CDR1 and CDR2 sequences are GTSNPN and SVGIG (reference sequence). The CDR3 length is 15 residues. V trimming: 2 bases; J trimming: 4 bases; junction bases outside the gene matches: 10. CDR3 bases: TGTGCCTGGAGTATAGCGAGACAGGGACTCTATGGCTACACCTTC. Translating it yields CAWSIARQGLYGYTF.

V is TRBV5-1 and J is TRBJ2-7; maybe TRBD2 (6 bases). Looked up from germline, CDR1 is SGHRS and CDR2 is YFSETQ. Trimming stripped 3 bases from V and 3 bases from J, with 16 bases between. The length of the CDR3 is 15 residues. The CDR3 DNA sequence: TGCGCCAGCAGCTCGGGACGGGGGAAAAGCTACGAGCAGTACTTC. Protein product: CASSSGRGKSYEQYF.

This clone was seen only a few times. V gene TRBV5-1 combines with J gene TRBJ2-3, with unresolved D. The V end lost 1 base, the J end lost 2 bases, and 11 bases lay between the germline ends. CDR3 length: 15 residues. Germline values: CDR1 SGHRS, CDR2 YFSETQ. CDR3 sequence reads: CASSLNRGATDTQYF. The CDR3 DNA is TGCGCCAGCAGCTTGAACAGAGGCGCCACAGATACGCAGTATTTT.

The J gene is TRBJ1-1, the V gene TRBV5-5; 8 nucleotides line up with TRBD1. J gave up 5 bases and V 4 bases, and 4 bases lay outside the gene matches. Germline V gives CDR1 SGHKS, CDR2 YYEKEE (reference sequence). The CDR3 runs to 13 residues. CDR3 sequence: CASSATGGTEAFF. The CDR3 DNA follows: TGTGCCAGCAGCGCCACAGGGGGGACTGAAGCTTTCTTT.

Concerning this clone: Other DNA sequences in this sample translate to the same CDR3. The V gene is TRBV27, the J gene TRBJ2-7, with a weak D call TRBD1 (6 bases). Between the trimmed V and J ends, which lost 2 bases and 0 bases, there was a span of 8 bases. Germline values: CDR1 MNHEY, CDR2 SMNVEV (reference sequence). The CDR3 contains 14 residues. The CDR3 sequence: CASSLNRVSYEQYF. In nucleotides, the CDR3 is TGTGCCAGCAGTTTAAACAGGGTCTCCTACGAGCAGTACTTC.

CDR3 sequence: CSVSPVNTEAFF. The CDR3 DNA reads as TGCAGCGTTTCACCGGTGAACACTGAAGCTTTCTTT. The chain is built from TRBV29-1 and TRBJ1-1; no definite D call. Trimming cost V 5 bases and J 0 bases, with 7 bases left between them. Germline loops: CDR1 SQVTM, CDR2 ANQGSEA. CDR3 length: 12 amino acids.

The chain links TRBV9 to TRBJ2-7; 7 positions match TRBD1. Germline V gives CDR1 SGDLS, CDR2 YYNGEE. Trimming cost V 0 bases and J 2 bases; bases outside gene matches: 11. The CDR3 loop spans 17 amino acids. The CDR3: CASSVGVLGTATYEQYF. The CDR3 nucleotides are TGTGCCAGCAGCGTAGGGGTTTTAGGGACAGCTACCTACGAGCAGTACTTC.

The gene calls are TRBV27 and TRBJ2-2; D uncertain. This CDR3 region has 15 residues. The V end was cut by 3 bases, the J end by 1 base, with 9 bases between. The germline CDR1 and CDR2 sequences are MNHEY and SMNVEV (reference sequence). CDR3 amino acids: CASSFTSLNTGELFF. In DNA, the CDR3 is TGTGCCAGCAGTTTTACATCCCTGAACACCGGGGAGCTGTTTTTT.

This clone has just a few counts. V and J are TRBV29-1 and TRBJ2-5; 9 positions agree with TRBD2. V trimming: 3 bases; J trimming: 5 bases; junction bases outside the gene matches: 4. Germline loops: CDR1 SQVTM, CDR2 ANQGSEA. This CDR3 is 13 amino acids long. CDR3 bases: TGCAGCGTTGACGGGACTAGCTGGGAGACCCAGTACTTC. This encodes CSVDGTSWETQYF. The complete variable domain, with remaining parts taken from reference TRBV29-1 and TRBJ2-5, reads SAVISQKPSRDICQRGTSLTIQCQVDSQVTMMFWYRQQPGQSLTLIATANQGSEATYESGFVIDKFPISRPNLTFSTLTVSNMSPEDSSIYLCSVDGTSWETQYFGPGTRLLVL.

This chain links TRBV4-2 with TRBJ2-7; D might be TRBD2 (5 bases). Germline values: CDR1 LGHNA, CDR2 YNFKEQ. The V and J ends lost 0 bases and 1 base respectively, with 10 bases between them. The CDR3 is 15 amino acids. The CDR3 DNA reads as TGTGCCAGCAGCCAAGACGGGATGACATCCTACGAGCAGTACTTC. It translates to CASSQDGMTSYEQYF.

CDR3 region: CASSLDRGATEAFF. The CDR3 bases are TGTGCCAGCAGCCTGGACAGGGGAGCCACTGAAGCTTTCTTT. V is TRBV9 and J is TRBJ1-1; TRBD1 agrees at 9 bases. Germline loops: CDR1 SGDLS, CDR2 YYNGEE. J was trimmed by 4 bases and V by 4 bases; bases with no gene match: 5. This CDR3 comprises 14 residues.

The chain is built from TRBV6-1 and TRBJ1-2; perhaps TRBD1 as D (6 bases). The germline V gene encodes CDR1 MNHNS and CDR2 SASEGT. The V and J ends lost 7 bases and 0 bases respectively, with 15 bases between them. CDR3 length: 15 residues. The CDR3 loop is CASTEGRGSNYGYTF. In DNA form, the CDR3 reads TGTGCCAGCACTGAGGGCAGGGGCTCTAACTATGGCTACACCTTC.